This T cell receptor (beta chain) was sequenced in a study of Ad26.COV2.S vaccination and SARS-CoV-2 variants. The wider study: Into the muscle, Ad26.COV2.S was dosed once or twice, 56 days apart. Study-wide results and limits: The TCR breadth and depth analyses may have understated or missed part of the total T cell responses.

This clone appeared once. Its specificity is unknown. The CDR3 runs to 15 residues. Trimming took off 2 bases at V and 2 bases at J, with 12 bases between the two ends. In germline, CDR1 is MGHDK, CDR2 SYGVNS. Sample treatment: roughly 18 received Ad26.COV2.S at low or high dose, single or two shots; 5 received placebo; per-sample allocation not given. Following the first vaccine or placebo injection, samples were taken on day 63. Only in-frame clones appear in the TCRdb table, and some are missing; sequencing was by immunoSEQ multiplex PCR. The repertoire has about 680,000 clones, 89% of them found once; the top ten carry approximately 1.5%.

This sample comprised peripheral blood, obtained in a trial of Ad26.COV2.S vaccine versus placebo. The receptor was isolated from a person between 18 and 59 years old who received the Ad26.COV2.S COVID-19 vaccine or a placebo. The rearrangement joins TRBV25-1 to TRBJ1-1; D may be TRBD1 (6 bases). The CDR3 coding sequence is TGTGCCAGCAGTGAAGGGGCCAGGGGAAACACTGAAGCTTTCTTT. This gives the protein CASSEGARGNTEAFF.